Shown below are 23 T cell receptor beta chains from a single sample sequenced in a study of blood T cell repertoires in COVID-19. Assay used: immunoSEQ multiplex PCR; TCRdb lists only in-frame clones, some missing. Seen here are 95,000 to 100,000 clones, around 92% observed once, and the top ten hold approximately 5.7%. The sequenced sample consisted of peripheral blood. The source is a man aged 45 to 65 with active COVID-19.

The chain has TRBV5-8 and TRBJ2-3; 11 bases are a match to TRBD2. CDR3 length: 15 residues. Germline CDR1 SGHTS, CDR2 YDEGEE. Trimming removed 4 bases from V and 7 bases from J; junction bases left unmatched: 8. The CDR3 DNA reads as TGTGCCAGCAGCAAGGGACTAGCGGCCTACTATACGCAGTATTTT. Translating gives CASSKGLAAYYTQYF.

This clone was recorded only once. The chain joins TRBV18 to TRBJ2-3, with TRBD2 matching 8 bases. V gave up 5 bases and J gave up 3 bases; unmatched junction bases: 7. This CDR3 spans 15 amino acids. Germline V gene lookup returns CDR1 KGHSH and CDR2 LQKENI. The CDR3 DNA follows: TGTGCCAGCTCAAATGGACTAGCAGGGACAGATACGCAGTATTTT. Protein sequence: CASSNGLAGTDTQYF. Full variable domain (rest looked up from reference TRBV18 and TRBJ2-3): NAGVMQNPRHLVRRRGQEARLRCSPMKGHSHVYWYRQLPEEGLKFMVYLQKENIIDESGMPKERFSAEFPKEGPSILRIQQVVRGDSAAYFCASSNGLAGTDTQYFGPGTRLTVL.

This clone has a single count. V gene TRBV24-1 combines with J gene TRBJ2-1; TRBD2 might be the D (6 bases). Germline CDR1 is KGHDR and CDR2 is SFDVKD. V was cut by 5 bases and J by 6 bases, with 13 bases left in between. This CDR3 comprises 14 residues. The CDR3 region has the DNA TGTGCCACCAGTGGAGCGGGTAAGGTCAATGAGCAGTTCTTC. It translates to CATSGAGKVNEQFF.

Only a few counts were recorded for this clone. The rearrangement uses TRBV7-9 and TRBJ1-1; 9 bases line up with TRBD1. This CDR3 region has 17 residues. Germline CDR1 SEHNR, CDR2 FQNEAQ (reference sequence). The junction had 10 bases not matched to a gene; V was cut back by 0 bases and J by 5 bases. CDR3 protein: CASSLALPGQGKTEAFF. CDR3 in DNA: TGTGCCAGCAGCTTAGCGCTACCCGGACAGGGGAAAACTGAAGCTTTCTTT.

The chain has TRBV7-3 and TRBJ2-1; D perhaps matches TRBD1 (5 bases). The CDR3 totals 19 residues. The germline V gene encodes CDR1 SGHTA and CDR2 FQGTGA. V lost 5 bases to trimming and J lost 6 bases, with 29 bases between them. The DNA for the CDR3 is TGTGCCAGCAGCCCTCAGGGTATTCTGAAGGATCCTCTGGGCAATGAGCAGTTCTTC. Translating it yields CASSPQGILKDPLGNEQFF.

The V gene is TRBV11-2, the J gene TRBJ2-1; TRBD2 agrees at 7 bases. Germline CDR1 SGHAT, CDR2 FQNNGV. The V gene end was trimmed by 2 bases and the J gene end by 3 bases; junction bases not matched to a gene: 7. This CDR3 comprises 16 residues. The CDR3 reads CASSLTGLGRYNEQFF. CDR3 bases: TGTGCCAGCAGCTTAACTGGACTAGGTCGCTACAATGAGCAGTTCTTC.

This chain uses TRBV30 with TRBJ1-2; TRBD1 matches 8 bases. Germline-derived CDR1 and CDR2 are GTSNPN and SVGIG (reference sequence). This CDR3 spans 13 amino acids. J was trimmed by 13 bases and V by 0 bases; bases with no gene match: 10. The DNA for the CDR3 is TGTGCCTGGAGTGTCGGACAGGGTGGTGGCAGCACCTTC. Translation: CAWSVGQGGGSTF.

The chain carries TRBV10-3 and TRBJ1-2; D might be TRBD1 (6 bases). V was shortened by 11 bases and J by 3 bases, with 16 bases between the two germline ends. Germline CDR1 reads ENHRY; CDR2 reads SYGVKD. The CDR3 runs to 13 residues. The CDR3 DNA follows: TGTGCCTCAGGGGCCGTCGGGGACTATGGCTACACCTTC. This encodes CASGAVGDYGYTF.

Only one count was recorded for this clone. The J gene is TRBJ2-1, the V gene TRBV5-1, with D uncertain. The germline V gene has CDR1 SGHRS and CDR2 YFSETQ. The CDR3 covers 14 residues. Trimming shortened V by 1 base and J by 0 bases, and 5 bases separated the two germline ends. CDR3 coding DNA: TGCGCCAGCAGCTTGTCTAGCTCCTACAATGAGCAGTTCTTC. It encodes CASSLSSSYNEQFF.

The chain is built from TRBV27 and TRBJ2-1; 7 bases fit TRBD2. Germline V lookup: CDR1 MNHEY, CDR2 SMNVEV (reference sequence). The CDR3 consists of 16 residues. V dropped 2 bases and J dropped 5; count of bases not matched to a gene: 9. The CDR3 DNA follows: TGTGCCAGCAGTTTACAACTAGCGACCCTGGACAATGAGCAGTTCTTC. Translating it yields CASSLQLATLDNEQFF.

This chain joins TRBV10-1 and TRBJ2-2; the match to TRBD1 covers 7 bases. V was pared by 6 bases and J by 2 bases, with 6 bases of the junction left unmatched. The CDR3 is made up of 15 amino acids. Germline V gene sequence: CDR1 WNHNN, CDR2 SYGVQD (reference sequence). This chain's CDR3 is CASSSGTANTGELFF. CDR3 DNA: TGCGCCAGCAGCTCCGGGACAGCAAACACCGGGGAGCTGTTTTTT.

The V call is TRBV2, the J call TRBJ2-6; D may be TRBD1 (5 bases). V was trimmed by 5 bases and J by 0 bases, leaving 8 bases between them. This CDR3 spans 15 amino acids. In germline, CDR1 is SNHLY, CDR2 FYNNEI. In DNA form, the CDR3 reads TGTGCCAGCAGTAAAGACAGCTCTGGGGCCAACGTCCTGACTTTC. Residues: CASSKDSSGANVLTF.

The genes are TRBV19 and TRBJ2-3, with 8 bases aligning to TRBD1. With 3 bases clipped from V and 2 bases from J, the junction kept 4 bases outside the gene matches. The CDR3 covers 15 residues. Per the germline V gene, CDR1 is LNHDA and CDR2 is SQIVND (reference sequence). The CDR3 bases are TGTGCCAGTAGTATGGGACAGGCGACCACAGATACGCAGTATTTT. Encoded protein: CASSMGQATTDTQYF. The full variable domain, its missing parts supplied by reference TRBV19 and TRBJ2-3, is DGGITQSPKYLFRKEGQNVTLSCEQNLNHDAMYWYRQDPGQGLRLIYYSQIVNDFQKGDIAEGYSVSREKKESFPLTVTSAQKNPTAFYLCASSMGQATTDTQYFGPGTRLTVL.

V and J are TRBV6-6 and TRBJ2-7, with 11 bases fitting TRBD1. The CDR3 is made up of 15 amino acids. Trimming took 4 bases from V and 4 from J; bases not matched to a gene: 6. Germline CDR1 reads MNHNY; CDR2 reads SVGAGI (reference sequence). The CDR3 reads CASSSRDRGRYEQYF. Here the CDR3 DNA reads TGTGCCAGCAGTTCGCGGGACAGGGGGAGATACGAGCAGTACTTC.

The chain is built from TRBV14 and TRBJ2-3; possible D gene TRBD1, 6 bases. The CDR3 is made up of 15 amino acids. Germline CDR1 and CDR2: SGHDN and FVKESK. Trimming left V 4 bases short and J 1 base short, with 12 bases between. CDR3 region: CASSLGTLRTDTQYF. CDR3 nucleotides: TGTGCCAGCAGCCTAGGGACACTTCGCACAGATACGCAGTATTTT.

This chain connects TRBV5-8 to TRBJ2-3, with 9 bases matching TRBD2. Per germline, CDR1 SGHTS and CDR2 YDEGEE. V lost 4 bases, J lost 3 bases, and 6 bases stayed unmatched. The CDR3 is 15 amino acids. CDR3 protein: CASSQPGLATDTQYF. In DNA, the CDR3 is TGTGCCAGCAGCCAACCGGGACTAGCTACAGATACGCAGTATTTT.

This CDR3 reads CATSRDAPTSPANEQYF. The CDR3, as DNA: TGTGCCACCAGCAGAGATGCCCCGACTAGCCCGGCCAACGAGCAGTACTTC. The V gene is TRBV15, the J gene TRBJ2-7; TRBD2 matches at 7 bases. With 0 bases clipped from V and 5 bases from J, the junction kept 13 bases outside the gene matches. The CDR3 is 17 residues long. Germline V gives CDR1 LNHNV, CDR2 YYDKDF (reference sequence).

J is TRBJ1-2 and V is TRBV5-8, with D perhaps TRBD1 (5 bases). V lost 6 bases and J 9 bases, leaving 12 bases between the germline ends. Germline values: CDR1 SGHTS, CDR2 YDEGEE. The CDR3 is 11 amino acids. The CDR3 region is CASNHGGSYTF. Here the CDR3 DNA reads TGTGCCAGCAACCACGGGGGGAGCTACACCTTC.

This clone appeared a single time. In DNA form, the CDR3 reads TGTGTCACCCCAGGATCGTATGGCTACACCTTC. Translation: CVTPGSYGYTF. The chain is built from TRBV28 and TRBJ1-2, with no clear D. Germline V gene data show CDR1 as MDHEN and CDR2 as SYDVKM. This CDR3 has 11 residues.

This chain links TRBV11-2 with TRBJ1-5; 9 positions match TRBD1. Germline CDR1 reads SGHAT; CDR2 reads FQNNGV. V was clipped by 5 bases and J by 6 bases; unmatched bases: 5. The CDR3 has 14 amino acids. CDR3 in amino acids: CASSRGQGSQPQHF. DNA of the CDR3: TGTGCCAGCAGCCGCGGACAGGGGAGTCAGCCCCAGCATTTT.

J is TRBJ2-4 and V is TRBV19; possible D gene TRBD1, 6 bases. This CDR3 spans 15 amino acids. V shed 2 bases and J shed 3 bases, with 11 bases lying between them. The V gene's germline CDR1 is LNHDA and CDR2 SQIVND (reference sequence). CDR3 DNA sequence: TGTGCCAGTAGTATAAGGGGACAAGTCAAAAACATTCAGTACTTC. Protein product: CASSIRGQVKNIQYF.

The genes are TRBV5-1 and TRBJ2-7; D is possibly TRBD2 (6 bases). V lost 5 bases, J lost 8 bases, and 17 bases lay in between. Germline V gene sequence: CDR1 SGHRS, CDR2 YFSETQ. The CDR3 is made up of 13 amino acids. The CDR3 loop reads CASRAEGPPQQYF. CDR3 DNA sequence: TGCGCCAGCAGGGCGGAGGGGCCGCCGCAGCAGTACTTC. The full variable domain, in which reference TRBV5-1 and TRBJ2-7 provide the parts outside the CDR3, is KAGVTQTPRYLIKTRGQQVTLSCSPISGHRSVSWYQQTPGQGLQFLFEYFSETQRNKGNFPGRFSGRQFSNSRSEMNVSTLELGDSALYLCASRAEGPPQQYFGPGTRLTVT.

The gene calls are TRBV28 and TRBJ2-5; D call uncertain. V dropped 1 base and J dropped 5 bases, with 8 bases sitting between them. The CDR3 extends over 13 amino acids. Germline CDR1 reads MDHEN; CDR2 reads SYDVKM. The CDR3 sequence: CASSLSVPETQYF. Here the CDR3 DNA reads TGTGCCAGCAGTTTATCGGTACCTGAGACCCAGTACTTC.